Below are 25 T cell receptor beta chains sequenced from a single sample in a study of graft-versus-host responses after intestinal transplantation. What these receptors recognize is not known. The protocol was immunoSEQ multiplex PCR, while the TCRdb copy is restricted to in-frame clones and leaves out a portion. In the table there are approximately 60,000 clones, around nine tenths of which are singletons. Here the sequenced sample was unstimulated CD8+ T cells sorted from spleen or lymph node cells, taken before transplant. All receptors derive from a human donor who was the organ donor for an intestinal transplant.

J is TRBJ2-5 and V is TRBV29-1; weak D call: TRBD2 (6 bases). Between the trimmed V and J ends, which lost 2 bases and 5 bases, there was a span of 15 bases. Germline V gene data show CDR1 as SQVTM and CDR2 as ANQGSEA. CDR3 length: 14 amino acids. The CDR3 region has the DNA TGCAGCGTTGAAATACGCGGGGCCTGGGAGACCCAGTACTTC. Translated: CSVEIRGAWETQYF.

This chain links TRBV18 with TRBJ1-2, with D perhaps TRBD1 (5 bases). V lost 1 base to trimming and J lost 7 bases, with 10 bases between them. Germline V gene sequence: CDR1 KGHSH, CDR2 LQKENI. This CDR3 has 13 amino acids. As DNA, the CDR3 is TGTGCCAGCTCACCACGGGGGACTGGTGGCTACACCTTC. It encodes CASSPRGTGGYTF.

This clone appeared a single time. This chain connects TRBV19 to TRBJ2-7; D is possibly TRBD1 (6 bases). From germline, CDR1 is LNHDA and CDR2 SQIVND (reference sequence). The CDR3 is 17 residues long. The V gene lost 0 bases and the J gene lost 3 bases, with 18 bases spanning the gap. The CDR3 DNA reads TGTGCCAGTAGTATAGATGGTGGGGGACACCACGACTACGAGCAGTACTTC. Its protein product is CASSIDGGGHHDYEQYF.

This rearrangement joins TRBV28 to TRBJ2-1; the match to TRBD1 covers 10 bases. This CDR3 is built from 19 residues. Trimming took 7 bases from V and 2 from J; bases not matched to a gene: 17. Germline V gene data show CDR1 as MDHEN and CDR2 as SYDVKM. CDR3 in DNA: TGTGCCAGCATCCCACGGGACAGGGGTCCCGTCGCGCCCTACAATGAGCAGTTCTTC. Translating it yields CASIPRDRGPVAPYNEQFF.

This clone was found once. This rearrangement joins TRBV28 to TRBJ2-4; 9 bases match TRBD2. Germline values: CDR1 MDHEN, CDR2 SYDVKM. With 1 base clipped from V and 6 bases from J, the junction kept 7 bases outside the gene matches. The CDR3 contains 16 residues. CDR3 loop: CASSLYRTSEVNIQYF. The DNA of the CDR3 is TGTGCCAGCAGTTTATATAGGACTAGCGAGGTAAACATTCAGTACTTC. The complete variable domain, with remaining parts taken from reference TRBV28 and TRBJ2-4, reads DVKVTQSSRYLVKRTGEKVFLECVQDMDHENMFWYRQDPGLGLRLIYFSYDVKMKEKGDIPEGYSVSREKKERFSLILESASTNQTSMYLCASSLYRTSEVNIQYFGAGTRLSVL.

The rearrangement joins TRBV29-1 to TRBJ1-2, with 10 bases lining up with TRBD1. V was pared by 4 bases and J by 7 bases, with 6 bases of the junction left unmatched. This CDR3 has 13 amino acids. Germline V gives CDR1 SQVTM, CDR2 ANQGSEA. The DNA for the CDR3 is TGCAGCGTTGGGAGACAGGGGGCGCCTGGCTACACCTTC. Translation gives CSVGRQGAPGYTF.

The V gene is TRBV19, the J gene TRBJ1-3; 12 bases agree with TRBD1. The CDR3 contains 17 residues. CDR1 and CDR2 from the germline V gene are LNHDA and SQIVND (reference sequence). Germline trimming cut 4 bases from V and 4 bases from J; bases unmatched to any gene: 8. CDR3 coding DNA: TGTGCCAGTAGTACCCAAGGGACAGGGGGCATCGGAAACACCATATATTTT. Amino acid sequence: CASSTQGTGGIGNTIYF.

The CDR3 protein is CSVAAGVMADTQYF. In DNA form, the CDR3 reads TGCAGCGTTGCGGCGGGGGTAATGGCAGATACGCAGTATTTT. The rearrangement joins TRBV29-1 to TRBJ2-3, with TRBD2 identical over 7 bases. The CDR3 contains 14 residues. V lost 4 bases to trimming and J lost 4 bases; unmatched junction nucleotides: 8. Per germline, CDR1 SQVTM and CDR2 ANQGSEA.

This rearrangement joins TRBV11-2 to TRBJ1-2; D gene unclear. V shed 6 bases and J shed 2 bases, with 10 bases lying between them. CDR3 length: 13 residues. The germline V gene encodes CDR1 SGHAT and CDR2 FQNNGV. The DNA of the CDR3 is TGTGCCAGCAGTTATGACACGAACTATGGCTACACCTTC. Residues: CASSYDTNYGYTF.

This chain links TRBV13 with TRBJ1-6; TRBD1 matches at 7 bases. The CDR3 covers 17 residues. J lost 7 bases, V lost 7 bases, and 16 bases had no gene match. The germline V gene encodes CDR1 PRHDT and CDR2 FYEKMQ (reference sequence). The CDR3 DNA reads as TGTGCCAGCACCAGGAACCCTCGTCCAGGGGGGAATTCACCCCTCCACTTT. Translation gives CASTRNPRPGGNSPLHF.

The rearrangement joins TRBV30 to TRBJ2-2; 10 bases agree with TRBD1. Germline trimming cut 4 bases from V and 7 bases from J; bases unmatched to any gene: 3. This CDR3 region has 13 residues. Germline CDR1 reads GTSNPN; CDR2 reads SVGIG (reference sequence). The CDR3 loop reads CAWMDRGDGELFF. The CDR3 coding sequence is TGTGCCTGGATGGACAGGGGGGACGGGGAGCTGTTTTTT.

This chain uses TRBV2 with TRBJ2-2; a possible D gene is TRBD2 (6 bases). CDR3 length: 16 residues. V was pared by 6 bases and J by 4 bases, with 18 bases between. Looked up from germline, CDR1 is SNHLY and CDR2 is FYNNEI. CDR3 in amino acids: CASRGGRRLTTGELFF. The DNA of the CDR3 is TGTGCCAGCAGGGGAGGCAGGCGCTTAACCACCGGGGAGCTGTTTTTT.

This chain links TRBV10-3 with TRBJ2-7; 10 bases are shared with TRBD1. V shed 6 bases and J 5 bases; nucleotides not matched to a gene: 4. The CDR3 extends over 13 amino acids. Germline V gene sequence: CDR1 ENHRY, CDR2 SYGVKD. The CDR3 region is CAISGTGEDEQYF. Here the CDR3 DNA reads TGTGCCATCAGCGGGACAGGGGAGGACGAGCAGTACTTC.

In regard to this clone: The same CDR3 is also encoded by other DNA sequences in this sample. The chain links TRBV2 to TRBJ1-2; D call uncertain. Between the trimmed V and J ends, which lost 8 bases and 4 bases, there was a span of 14 bases. The CDR3 totals 13 residues. Germline V CDR1 and CDR2: SNHLY, FYNNEI. CDR3 sequence: CASLFRGTYGYTF. The CDR3 DNA follows: TGTGCCAGCTTGTTTAGAGGTACCTATGGCTACACCTTC. The full variable domain, completed using reference TRBV2 and TRBJ1-2, is EPEVTQTPSHQVTQMGQEVILRCVPISNHLYFYWYRQILGQKVEFLVSFYNNEISEKSEIFDDQFSVERPDGSNFTLKIRSTKLEDSAMYFCASLFRGTYGYTFGSGTRLTVV.

The J gene is TRBJ2-3, the V gene TRBV9; 7 bases match TRBD1. The CDR3 is 15 residues long. CDR1 is SGDLS, CDR2 YYNGEE, per germline. V lost 3 bases to trimming and J lost 5 bases; unmatched junction nucleotides: 9. The CDR3 reads CASSAWTGEGDTQYF. The CDR3 region has the DNA TGTGCCAGCAGCGCCTGGACAGGCGAGGGAGATACGCAGTATTTT. Using reference TRBV9 and TRBJ2-3 for the parts outside the CDR3, the full variable domain is DSGVTQTPKHLITATGQRVTLRCSPRSGDLSVYWYQQSLDQGLQFLIQYYNGEERAKGNILERFSAQQFPDLHSELNLSSLELGDSALYFCASSAWTGEGDTQYFGPGTRLTVL.

This rearrangement joins TRBV7-9 to TRBJ1-1; 9 nucleotides agree with TRBD1. Germline values: CDR1 SEHNR, CDR2 FQNEAQ (reference sequence). CDR3 length equals 14 residues. J lost 3 bases, V lost 6 bases, and 5 bases had no gene match. Here the CDR3 reads CASRGDRADTEAFF. CDR3 DNA sequence: TGTGCCAGCAGGGGGGACAGGGCCGACACTGAAGCTTTCTTT.

This clone came up once. The chain employs TRBV27 and TRBJ2-5, with D maybe TRBD1 (5 bases). From germline, CDR1 is MNHEY and CDR2 SMNVEV (reference sequence). There are 16 residues in the CDR3. With 3 bases removed from V and 1 base from J, the gap between germline ends came to 15 bases. The CDR3 DNA follows: TGTGCCAGCAGTTTTAATTGGGGCAGGCTCCAAGAGACCCAGTACTTC. It yields the protein CASSFNWGRLQETQYF.

This clone was seen a handful of times. The chain joins TRBV27 to TRBJ2-1; weak D call: TRBD1 (5 bases). CDR3 length equals 17 residues. The germline CDR1 and CDR2 sequences are MNHEY and SMNVEV (reference sequence). V shed 8 bases and J shed 1 base, with 21 bases lying between them. The CDR3 DNA reads TGTGCCAGCGGCACCTTCCCGCCGGACACATCCTACAATGAGCAGTTCTTC. Protein: CASGTFPPDTSYNEQFF.

The rearrangement links TRBV28 to TRBJ2-7; TRBD2 might be the D (5 bases). CDR3 size: 14 residues. Germline V CDR1 and CDR2: MDHEN, SYDVKM. V was cut by 5 bases and J by 6 bases, with 17 bases left in between. The CDR3 DNA sequence: TGTGCCAGCAGTCCCTTTTGGGAGTTGTTCGAGCAGTACTTC. It specifies CASSPFWELFEQYF.

The V call is TRBV5-1, the J call TRBJ2-7; 8 bases are shared with TRBD2. Looked up from germline, CDR1 is SGHRS and CDR2 is YFSETQ. With V trimmed by 0 bases and J by 3 bases, 5 bases remained unmatched. The CDR3 extends over 15 amino acids. The chain's CDR3 is CASSLAGGEGYEQYF. The CDR3, as DNA: TGCGCCAGCAGCTTGGCGGGAGGGGAAGGCTACGAGCAGTACTTC.

The rearrangement links TRBV28 to TRBJ2-1; TRBD2 might be the D (5 bases). The CDR3 contains 14 residues. Germline V lookup: CDR1 MDHEN, CDR2 SYDVKM. The V and J ends lost 4 bases and 2 bases respectively, with 9 bases between them. In nucleotides, the CDR3 is TGTGCCAGCAGTTATGAGGGAGCCTACAATGAGCAGTTCTTC. This codes for CASSYEGAYNEQFF.

This clone was recorded once. The chain has TRBV27 and TRBJ2-7; 9 bases match TRBD1. CDR1 is MNHEY and CDR2 is SMNVEV in the germline V gene (reference sequence). The junction had 10 bases not matched to a gene; V was cut back by 9 bases and J by 1 base. This CDR3 region has 15 residues. The DNA of the CDR3 is TGTGCCAGTAGGACCGGGACAGGGATATCCTACGAGCAGTACTTC. Translation: CASRTGTGISYEQYF.

V is TRBV2 and J is TRBJ2-7; 11 nucleotides align to TRBD1. The CDR3 runs to 13 residues. Germline CDR1 and CDR2: SNHLY and FYNNEI. The V and J ends lost 6 bases and 6 bases, in that order; junction bases with no gene match: 4. The CDR3 loop is CASSGQGAGEQYF. The CDR3 nucleotides read TGTGCCAGCAGCGGACAGGGGGCGGGCGAGCAGTACTTC.

The count of this clone is one. This chain connects TRBV19 to TRBJ1-1; D is ambiguous. V dropped 0 bases and J dropped 0 bases, with 8 bases sitting between them. This CDR3 has 15 amino acids. Per the germline V gene, CDR1 is LNHDA and CDR2 is SQIVND (reference sequence). CDR3: CASSIDPDLNTEAFF. The CDR3 bases are TGTGCCAGTAGTATAGATCCAGATTTGAACACTGAAGCTTTCTTT.

V usage is TRBV19 and J usage is TRBJ1-1; 7 positions match TRBD1. The CDR3 is 16 amino acids. The ends lost 3 bases at V and 0 bases at J; junction bases unmatched: 7. The V gene's germline CDR1 is LNHDA and CDR2 SQIVND (reference sequence). In nucleotides, the CDR3 is TGTGCCAGTAGTATCTCAGGGGGTTGGGTGAACACTGAAGCTTTCTTT. As protein: CASSISGGWVNTEAFF.